A single sample gave rise to the 24 T cell receptor beta chains below, sequenced in a study of spatial heterogeneity in lung cancer. Time point defined: sample taken at primary tumor resection. A single record per CDR3 protein comes from TCRdb applying MiXCR to the 5' RACE reads. The table includes 40,000 or so distinct CDR3 sequences, around 3.1% detected once. The sequenced sample was normal lung tissue next to the tumor, obtained at surgery. These receptors all stem from a male donor with early-stage non-small cell lung cancer.

The table lists this clonotype with many counts. The chain has TRBV14 and TRBJ2-7; maybe TRBD1 (5 bases). V lost 3 bases and J 1 base, leaving 16 bases between the germline ends. This CDR3 has 16 residues. Germline V gives CDR1 SGHDN, CDR2 FVKESK. CDR3 DNA: TGTGCCAGCAGCCACTCCTTCCCGGACATATCCTACGAGCAGTACTTC. Amino acids: CASSHSFPDISYEQYF.

This clonotype was counted many times. The chain couples TRBV11-2 to TRBJ2-2; D unresolved. Germline V gene lookup returns CDR1 SGHAT and CDR2 FQNNGV. This CDR3 is 14 amino acids long. V dropped 3 bases and J dropped 7 bases, with 12 bases sitting between them. The CDR3 loop is CASSFWGSGGELFF. As DNA, the CDR3 is TGTGCCAGCAGCTTTTGGGGTTCGGGCGGGGAGCTGTTTTTT.

This clonotype has a count of ten or more. The chain links TRBV13 to TRBJ1-2; 8 bases fit TRBD1. The CDR3 is 14 amino acids. Germline V gene lookup returns CDR1 PRHDT and CDR2 FYEKMQ (reference sequence). V dropped 5 bases and J dropped 7; count of bases not matched to a gene: 9. The CDR3 DNA follows: TGTGCCAGCAGCACCCACAGGGGGAGTGGTGGCTACACCTTC. Translated: CASSTHRGSGGYTF. The entire variable domain, with the rest obtained from reference TRBV13 and TRBJ1-2, is as follows: AAGVIQSPRHLIKEKRETATLKCYPIPRHDTVYWYQQGPGQDPQFLISFYEKMQSDKGSIPDRFSAQQFSDYHSELNMSSLELGDSALYFCASSTHRGSGGYTFGSGTRLTVV.

This clonotype was found many times. The rearrangement uses TRBV11-2 and TRBJ2-1; 8 bases are shared with TRBD2. Germline V gives CDR1 SGHAT, CDR2 FQNNGV. There are 12 residues in the CDR3. V lost 5 bases to trimming and J lost 12 bases; unmatched junction nucleotides: 6. The CDR3 here is CASSPIGTRQFF. For the CDR3, the DNA is TGTGCCAGCAGCCCCATTGGGACTAGGCAGTTCTTC.

This clonotype was found many times. The chain links TRBV29-1 to TRBJ2-3; unclear D gene. Germline loops: CDR1 SQVTM, CDR2 ANQGSEA. The germline V and J ends were trimmed by 7 bases and 1 base, with 9 bases remaining between them. The CDR3 loop spans 12 amino acids. CDR3 sequence (DNA): TGCAGCGCATCGACTGGCACAGATACGCAGTATTTT. It specifies CSASTGTDTQYF.

This clonotype came up many times. J is TRBJ2-5 and V is TRBV5-1, with a tentative D call TRBD1 (5 bases). V was pared by 4 bases and J by 2 bases, with 15 bases between. The CDR3 covers 15 residues. Germline-derived CDR1 and CDR2 are SGHRS and YFSETQ. CDR3 bases: TGCGCCAGCAGCGGGGCGACTTTACCTCAAGAGACCCAGTACTTC. This codes for CASSGATLPQETQYF.

This clonotype was detected ten times or more. The chain carries TRBV6-1 and TRBJ2-4; TRBD1 is a possible D gene (5 bases). CDR1 is MNHNS, CDR2 SASEGT, per germline. This CDR3 has 13 amino acids. V lost 8 bases and J 5 bases, leaving 13 bases between the germline ends. The CDR3 loop reads CASGARVQNIQYF. The DNA for the CDR3 is TGTGCCAGCGGGGCAAGGGTACAAAACATTCAGTACTTC.

This clonotype is judged medium-sized (0.01 to 0.1%). The CDR3 DNA sequence: TGCAGTGCTGCTGGGCTACCGGGACAGGGGACGAGCTCCTACGAGCAGTACTTC. As protein: CSAAGLPGQGTSSYEQYF. V is TRBV20-1 and J is TRBJ2-7; 10 bases fit TRBD1. This CDR3 is 18 amino acids long. Germline values: CDR1 DFQATT, CDR2 SNEGSKA (reference sequence). J gave up 0 bases and V 5 bases, and 16 bases lay outside the gene matches.

There are a few counts of this clonotype. This chain joins TRBV7-8 and TRBJ2-7, with D possibly matching TRBD2 (6 bases). This CDR3 comprises 16 residues. Looked up from germline, CDR1 is SGHVS and CDR2 is FQNEAQ. V lost 0 bases, J lost 2 bases, and 14 bases lay in between. The CDR3 DNA follows: TGTGCCAGCAGCTTAGCCGGGGGAAGTTATGCCTACGAGCAGTACTTC. Translated, it gives CASSLAGGSYAYEQYF. Together with reference TRBV7-8 and TRBJ2-7, the CDR3 gives the full variable domain: GAGVSQSPRYKVAKRGQDVALRCDPISGHVSLFWYQQALGQGPEFLTYFQNEAQLDKSGLPSDRFFAERPEGSVSTLKIQRTQQEDSAVYLCASSLAGGSYAYEQYFGPGTRLTVT.

Many counts were recorded for this clonotype. The rearrangement links TRBV27 to TRBJ2-3; D unresolved. V lost 5 bases and J lost 2, with 11 bases in between. Germline values: CDR1 MNHEY, CDR2 SMNVEV (reference sequence). The CDR3 is made up of 14 amino acids. The CDR3 DNA reads TGTGCCAGCAGTCCCCTTGGGAACACAGATACGCAGTATTTT. As protein: CASSPLGNTDTQYF.

This clonotype showed up many times. The V gene is TRBV9, the J gene TRBJ2-3, with D perhaps TRBD1 or TRBD2 (5 bases each). The CDR3 extends over 13 amino acids. Germline CDR1 is SGDLS and CDR2 is YYNGEE. V was cut by 0 bases and J by 3 bases, with 5 bases left in between. The CDR3 nucleotides are TGTGCCAGCAGCGTAGGGGGGACAGATACGCAGTATTTT. Translated, it gives CASSVGGTDTQYF.

The chain uses TRBV18 and TRBJ1-1; the match to TRBD1 covers 7 bases. Looked up from germline, CDR1 is KGHSH and CDR2 is LQKENI. Trimming cost V 3 bases and J 4 bases; bases outside gene matches: 8. The CDR3 length is 15 residues. CDR3 region: CASSPEGALSTEAFF. The CDR3 DNA reads as TGTGCCAGCTCACCGGAGGGGGCGCTGAGCACTGAAGCTTTCTTT.

This clonotype was seen at least ten times. The chain couples TRBV4-2 to TRBJ1-2; D not certain. This CDR3 comprises 13 residues. The V end lost 0 bases, the J end lost 6 bases, and 8 bases lay between the germline ends. CDR1 LGHNA and CDR2 YNFKEQ come from the germline V gene. The CDR3 DNA is TGTGCCAGCAGCCAAGAGGGATATAATGGCTACACCTTC. Its translation: CASSQEGYNGYTF.

This clonotype was recorded at least ten times. The V gene is TRBV6-6, the J gene TRBJ2-7; D is unresolved. Trimming cost V 2 bases and J 2 bases, with 10 bases left between them. Germline values: CDR1 MNHNY, CDR2 SVGAGI (reference sequence). The CDR3 runs to 14 residues. CDR3: CASSYHVGAYEQYF. The CDR3 DNA is TGTGCCAGCAGTTACCACGTCGGAGCCTACGAGCAGTACTTC.

This clonotype was picked up many times. This chain uses TRBV19 with TRBJ2-1, with D hard to call. Trimming shortened V by 3 bases and J by 6 bases, and 6 bases separated the two germline ends. Per the germline V gene, CDR1 is LNHDA and CDR2 is SQIVND (reference sequence). The CDR3 spans 12 residues. DNA for the CDR3: TGTGCCAGTAGTATGCAGCGCAATGAGCAGTTCTTC. Its protein product is CASSMQRNEQFF.

On this clonotype itself: A much larger clone lies a single base off, so this may be a read error. The CDR3: CASSRDLVTDTQYF. DNA of the CDR3: TGTGCCAGCAGCCGAGATTTGGTCACAGATACGCAGTATTTT. The V gene is TRBV4-2, the J gene TRBJ2-3; D is undetermined. Trimming stripped 4 bases from V and 2 bases from J, with 10 bases between. The CDR3 has 14 amino acids. CDR1 and CDR2 from the germline V gene are LGHNA and YNFKEQ.

This clonotype was seen repeatedly, ten times or more. The chain combines TRBV4-3 with TRBJ2-3; 7 bases are shared with TRBD1. Germline CDR1 and CDR2: LGHNA and YSLEER. The V segment lost 3 bases and the J segment 6 bases; nucleotides outside the gene matches: 6. The CDR3 has 14 residues. Here the CDR3 DNA reads TGCGCCAGCAGCCAGGGGGTCAGGGGGGATACGCAGTATTTT. It translates to CASSQGVRGDTQYF.

This clonotype was counted many times. The rearrangement links TRBV12-3 or TRBV12-4 to TRBJ2-2; weak D call: TRBD1 (6 bases). CDR3 length: 14 residues. V lost 2 bases to trimming and J lost 4 bases, with 8 bases between them. The CDR3 is CASSLQGITGELFF. In DNA form, the CDR3 reads TGTGCCAGCAGTTTACAGGGGATCACCGGGGAGCTGTTTTTT.

This clonotype has a count of ten or more. The V call is TRBV7-9, the J call TRBJ1-4; TRBD1 is a possible D gene (5 bases). Germline assignment: CDR1 SEHNR and CDR2 FQNEAQ (reference sequence). Trimming took off 5 bases at V and 4 bases at J, with 14 bases between the two ends. The CDR3 has 15 residues. CDR3 loop: CASSPGAAINEKLFF. The DNA of the CDR3 is TGTGCCAGCAGCCCCGGGGCGGCGATTAATGAAAAACTGTTTTTT.

This clonotype was counted at least ten times. The rearrangement joins TRBV3-1 to TRBJ1-3; 7 positions agree with TRBD1. V lost 5 bases, J lost 4 bases, and 2 bases stayed unmatched. The CDR3 is 13 amino acids. CDR1 and CDR2 (germline): LGHDT, YNNKEL (reference sequence). The CDR3 sequence is CASSIQGGNTIYF. The CDR3 coding sequence is TGTGCCAGCAGCATACAGGGGGGAAACACCATATATTTT.

This clonotype was detected ten times or more. This chain connects TRBV7-9 to TRBJ1-6; tentatively, D is TRBD1 (5 bases). This CDR3 contains 16 residues. The V and J ends lost 8 bases and 0 bases respectively, with 14 bases between them. The germline gives CDR1 SEHNR, CDR2 FQNEAQ (reference sequence). The CDR3 reads CASSSGANSYNSPLHF. The CDR3 DNA reads as TGTGCCAGCTCCTCCGGGGCCAACTCCTATAATTCACCCCTCCACTTT.

In this sample, this clonotype turned up many times. The chain uses TRBV6-6 and TRBJ2-3; 7 nucleotides align to TRBD1. V shed 6 bases, J shed 4 bases, and the junction held 4 bases outside the gene matches. CDR3 length equals 13 residues. Germline values: CDR1 MNHNY, CDR2 SVGAGI (reference sequence). The CDR3 sequence is CASRRQGPDTQYF. The CDR3 bases are TGTGCCAGCAGACGACAGGGCCCAGATACGCAGTATTTT.

In this sample, this clonotype turned up many times. This rearrangement joins TRBV5-6 to TRBJ1-5; D is unresolved. The V end lost 4 bases, the J end lost 6 bases, and 14 bases lay between the germline ends. Germline-derived CDR1 and CDR2 are SGHDT and YYEEEE. The CDR3 covers 14 residues. The CDR3 reads CASSTSYARQPQHF. The CDR3 coding sequence is TGTGCCAGCAGCACCTCTTACGCTCGTCAGCCCCAGCATTTT.

This clonotype was seen repeatedly, ten times or more. J is TRBJ1-2 and V is TRBV27, with unresolved D. The CDR3 loop spans 13 amino acids. Trimming took off 3 bases at V and 0 bases at J, with 5 bases between the two ends. Germline lookup yields CDR1 MNHEY and CDR2 SMNVEV (reference sequence). The CDR3 reads CASSFDSNYGYTF. The CDR3 coding sequence is TGTGCCAGCAGTTTCGACTCTAACTATGGCTACACCTTC.